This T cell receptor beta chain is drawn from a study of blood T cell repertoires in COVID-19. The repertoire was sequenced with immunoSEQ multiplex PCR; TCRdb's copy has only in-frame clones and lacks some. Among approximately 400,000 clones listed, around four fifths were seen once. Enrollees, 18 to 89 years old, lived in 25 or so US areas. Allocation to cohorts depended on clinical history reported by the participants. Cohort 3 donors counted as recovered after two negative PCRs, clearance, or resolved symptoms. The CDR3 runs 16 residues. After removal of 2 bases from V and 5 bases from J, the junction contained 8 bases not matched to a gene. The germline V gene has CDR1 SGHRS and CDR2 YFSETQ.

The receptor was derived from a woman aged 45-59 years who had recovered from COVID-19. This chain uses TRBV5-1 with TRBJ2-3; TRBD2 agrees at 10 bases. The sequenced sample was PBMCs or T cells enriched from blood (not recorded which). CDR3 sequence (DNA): TGCGCCAGCAGCTTTACTAGCGGGACTTCGCTAGATACGCAGTATTTT. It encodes CASSFTSGTSLDTQYF.